This note documents a single T cell receptor (beta chain) sequence. There are a few counts of this clone. What this receptor recognizes is not known. Base qualities are not recorded, but no much larger clone differs from it by a single base. The sample is drawn from a study of blood T cell repertoires in COVID-19 (TCRdb year 2020). For the study in its entirety: Samples covering the acute and convalescent phases of COVID-19 were provided by collaborators in the United States, Italy and Spain. The repertoires were released in a freely available public database meant as a resource for research on the immune response to SARS-CoV-2. HLA class I and class II types, where available, came from metadata supplied by the sample provider rather than from assay-based typing. Samples were obtained from the ongoing ImmuneRACE study (first 160 participants) and from about 1,300 subjects provided by 6 global collaborators. Sample metadata almost always included a de-identified subject ID, COVID-19 status, age in years and sex. The dataset comprised deeply sampled blood TCRbeta repertoires from subjects exposed to, actively infected with, or recovered from COVID-19. The prospective study material was composed of cDNA or gDNA derived from T cells, B-cell-depleted T cells, or PBMCs.

The CDR1 and CDR2 encoded by the germline V gene (reference sequence) are LNHDA and SQIVND. The CDR3 numbers 12 residues from cysteine through phenylalanine. CDR3 DNA only is kept here, 36 bases in frame from base 1. V and J are truncated by 3 bases and 6 bases respectively, leaving an intervening sequence of 9 bases. Points the paper makes about the study in general: How much clinical and demographic metadata was included differed by source and by participant, and the metadata was provided uncurated.

Each collaborating institution followed its own protocols to collect whole blood in K2EDTA tubes. For TCRbeta analysis, collaborators shipped samples as frozen whole blood, isolated PBMCs, or DNA extracted from either of those sample types. TCRbeta CDR3 regions were amplified from genomic DNA by means of the immunoSEQ Assay, a bias-controlled multiplex PCR. In the original analysis: The number of nucleated cells in each sample was estimated by amplification of reference gene primers within the assay. To quantify the absolute abundance of each unique TCRbeta CDR3 rearrangement, sequence reads were collapsed and filtered. For each sample, productive Simpson clonality was calculated as the square root of Simpson's diversity index over productive rearrangements. In its TCRdb copy, this immuneACCESS table keeps in-frame sequences only and misses some clones. Where compared with another copy, unresolved V genes explain less than half of these, and the others have no known cause. That table furnishes V, J and clone size, whereas the DNA furnished D and trimming. The sample has about 380,000 clones on record, roughly 85% of them singletons. The ten largest account for under 4% of the sample.

The sample consisted of peripheral blood. In this chain, TRBV19 is recombined with TRBJ2-7; a tentative D match to TRBD2 spans 5 bases. The origin of this receptor is a woman under 30 with acute or convalescent COVID-19. The nucleotide sequence reads TGTGCCAGTAGTATGTCGGGGAGCGAGCAGTACTTC. It codes for CASSMSGSEQYF.